This TCR beta chain was recorded in a study of graft-versus-host responses after intestinal transplantation. Study in general: Grafts that recipients had were multivisceral, liver-intestinal, or isolated intestinal transplants. Each recipient received anti-thymocyte globulin induction, then tacrolimus and steroids for 3 to 4 years.

Remarks on this clone: Its cognate antigen is unknown.

The protocol was immunoSEQ multiplex PCR, while the TCRdb copy is restricted to in-frame clones and leaves out a portion. The repertoire holds tens of thousands of clones, with 91% as singletons. Regarding the study as a whole: Patients with graft-donor T cell macrochimerism had high graft-versus-host to host-versus-graft clonal ratios in allografts. GvH clones were found in recipient marrow; some appeared first in ileum or blood.

The CDR3 runs 15 residues. The junction had 6 bases not matched to a gene; V was cut back by 7 bases and J by 6 bases. The germline gives CDR1 MNHNY, CDR2 SVGAGI (reference sequence). The source material was unstimulated CD4+ T cells sorted from spleen or lymph node cells, sampled before intestinal transplant. The TCR originated in a human donor who received an intestinal transplant. The chain couples TRBV6-6 to TRBJ2-1; 13 bases line up with TRBD2. CDR3 sequence reads: CASKRLAGGPNEQFF. CDR3 in DNA: TGTGCCAGCAAAAGACTAGCGGGGGGACCCAATGAGCAGTTCTTC.